A selection of T cell receptor beta chains follows, all from one sample in a study of human T cells and chemical hapten exposure. MiXCR, applied by TCRdb to the RACE reads, yields one record per CDR3 protein. The sample records around 380,000 distinct CDR3 sequences, around 4.8% being singletons. The sequences come from whole blood, collected in connection with sensitization to the hapten diphenylcyclopropenone (DPC). These TCRs come from a woman in her forties or fifties with alopecia areata. Some clones in this sample may be carry-over from other donors' samples. The CDR3 runs from the conserved cysteine through the conserved F or W. The D gene is left open where the match is weak. Clone size is stated in some rows and not others, as once, few, many or a class when expanded.

TRBJ2-3	TRBV20-1	-	-	CSASQNTQYF
TRBJ2-7	TRBV27	-	-	CASSARTSYEQYF
TRBJ2-1	TRBV2	-	TRBD2	CASSERGVSYNEQFF
TRBJ2-7	TRBV6-5	-	TRBD2	CASSYGSSGKYEQYF
TRBJ1-1	TRBV19	few	-	CASSIAHLGGNTEAFF
TRBJ2-5	TRBV30	-	-	CAWSVRKVRAETQYF
TRBJ2-2	TRBV4-3	few	TRBD2	CASSQGGSYGGELFF
TRBJ1-6	TRBV10-3	many	-	CAISEGQINSPLHF
TRBJ2-1	TRBV7-9	few	TRBD2	CASSLDLAAGEQFF
TRBJ1-2	TRBV20-1	-	-	CSASPLSAYGYTF
TRBJ1-1	TRBV25-1	many	-	CASSDSVNTEAFF
TRBJ2-2	TRBV7-6	-	TRBD1	CASSLAAGQGSGELFF
TRBJ2-3	TRBV5-4	many	-	CASSSAVLTTDTQYF
TRBJ1-1	TRBV20-1	many	-	CSASLMSGGTEAFF
TRBJ2-1	TRBV3-1	-	-	CASSQVTLDNEQFF
TRBJ2-7	TRBV13	few	TRBD2	CASSPRTSGDLYEQYF
TRBJ2-4	TRBV20-1	-	-	CSARSGKAKNIQYF
TRBJ2-5	TRBV6-5	many	TRBD2	CASSQPGLGGETQYF